The clone carrying this TCR beta chain was seen at least ten times. Antigen specificity is unknown. The V segment lost 6 bases and the J segment 12 bases; nucleotides outside the gene matches: 8. Germline CDR1 MNHEY, CDR2 SVGEGT. The CDR3 is 14 amino acids. These data originate in a study of blood T cells in healthy people across ages. On the study more broadly: Template-switching capture recovered about one barcoded beta molecule per two T cells.

Study results and caveats: Researchers said unsorted PBMCs prevented a conclusive naive versus antigen-experienced comparison.

A second 7 to 11 cycle PCR used barcoded and J-beta primers. TCRdb reprocessed the 5' RACE reads with MiXCR, giving one entry per CDR3 protein. The data contain 780,000 or so distinct CDR3 sequences, around half of them singletons. The sequenced material came from blood. This receptor was taken from a man older than 75 in good health. The chain couples TRBV6-2 or TRBV6-3 to TRBJ2-1; TRBD2 matches at 13 bases. CDR3 region: CASRRLAGGPGQFF. The CDR3 DNA sequence: TGTGCCAGCAGAAGACTAGCGGGGGGACCGGGGCAGTTCTTC.